This T cell receptor (beta chain) stems from a study of blood T cell repertoires in COVID-19. As for the study in general: The United States, Italy and Spain were the sources of the acute and convalescent COVID-19 samples. T cells, B-cell-depleted T cells, or PBMCs provided the cDNA or gDNA that served as material.

In the original processing: Quantification of nucleated cells was approximated via reference gene primer amplification. Generated by immunoSEQ multiplex PCR, the TCRdb table keeps only in-frame clones and is missing some. That table is the source of V, J and clone size, and D and trimming were worked out from the DNA. Of about 54,000 clones listed, 80% to 90% were seen once; the top ten hold around 3.2%. Germline CDR1 and CDR2: LNHDA and SQIVND (reference sequence). The J segment lost 5 bases and the V segment lost 6 bases, leaving 9 bases of the junction unmatched. The CDR3 loop spans 15 amino acids.

This rearrangement joins TRBV19 to TRBJ2-5, with TRBD2 identical over 10 bases. This TCR was sampled from a human donor in a cohort sampled during active COVID-19. The sequencing sample was made of peripheral blood. CDR3 DNA sequence: TGTGCCAGTAGGACTTCTAGCGGGGGCCGGGAGACCCAGTACTTC. Amino acid sequence: CASRTSSGGRETQYF. The whole variable domain, filled in from reference TRBV19 and TRBJ2-5, reads DGGITQSPKYLFRKEGQNVTLSCEQNLNHDAMYWYRQDPGQGLRLIYYSQIVNDFQKGDIAEGYSVSREKKESFPLTVTSAQKNPTAFYLCASRTSSGGRETQYFGPGTRLLVL.